This T cell receptor (beta chain) was captured in a study of regulatory T cells in long-lasting Graves disease. The time point denotes: newly diagnosed GD, antithyroid drugs for less than 3 months. The authors made the TCR library using RNA they extracted from PBMCs. Library construction for TCR beta used iRepertoire HTBI primers and Arm-PCR of CDR3 regions. Using its own MiXCR run on the multiplex PCR reads, TCRdb lists one record per CDR3 protein. Here the sample spans over 200,000 distinct CDR3 sequences, around a sixth being singletons. As concerns this clonotype: Antigen specificity is unknown.

The study's findings and limits: Favored usage of TRBV28, TRBJ1-2 and TRBJ2-5 was recorded in persistent disease. The analysis examined peripheral blood only and excluded thyroid tissue.

Germline CDR1 is SNHLY and CDR2 is FYNNEI. The CDR3 loop spans 14 amino acids. V shed 1 base and J shed 8 bases, with 12 bases lying between them. These data were also reused for a study on T cells in Graves' hyperthyroidism and ophthalmopathy. That report notes: During a first-round RT-PCR of the TCR CDR3, the HTBI primer set was used.

The chain couples TRBV2 to TRBJ2-1; TRBD2 might be the D (7 bases). Sequencing used peripheral blood mononuclear cells (PBMCs), obtained at new diagnosis, from a patient treated with antithyroid drugs. The clonotype comes from a woman aged 25 to 39 with Graves disease. CDR3 residues: CASSEEAGADEQFF. DNA of the CDR3: TGTGCCAGCAGTGAAGAGGCGGGGGCCGATGAGCAGTTCTTC.